This record covers a single TCR beta chain. The antigen remains unidentified. The data belong to a study of T cells in narcolepsy. Study overall: Patients with NT1 or NT2 and healthy control donors were enrolled. Whole-study findings and limits: Some memory CD4+ repertoires had no autoreactive clone sequences. Reportedly, autoreactive clonotypes were serially detected in patients' blood but not controls'. Comparing one patient's CSF and blood CD4+ clonotypes highlighted HCRT- and TRIB2-specific autoreactive clonotypes.

Data came from immunoSEQ multiplex PCR; TCRdb stores just in-frame clones and leaves some out. This sample has over 20,000 clones, with under 95% found just once. Trimming left V 3 bases short and J 2 bases short, with 12 bases between. From germline, CDR1 is MNHNS and CDR2 SASEGT. The CDR3 loop spans 15 amino acids. This clonotype was sampled from a human donor with narcolepsy. Sequencing input: CD45RA- memory CD4+ T cells from PBMCs. The rearrangement joins TRBV6-1 to TRBJ2-3; TRBD2 might be the D (6 bases). CDR3: CASSDGREYTDTQYF. The CDR3 DNA is TGTGCCAGCAGTGATGGCCGGGAGTACACAGATACGCAGTATTTT.